These 21 T cell receptor beta chains came from one sample sequenced in a study of PD-L1 blockade in urothelial cancer. Generated by immunoSEQ multiplex PCR, the TCRdb table keeps only in-frame clones and is missing some. The profile shows around 80,000 clones, approximately 90% of them singletons. The starting material was PBMCs, obtained around atezolizumab (anti-PD-L1) treatment. These receptors all stem from a woman between 65 and 79 years old with urothelial cancer.

This chain uses TRBV27 with TRBJ2-7, with 7 bases identical to TRBD2. The CDR3 sequence is 14 residues long. Germline V gene sequence: CDR1 MNHEY, CDR2 SMNVEV (reference sequence). V dropped 5 bases and J dropped 2; count of bases not matched to a gene: 6. The CDR3 nucleotides are TGTGCCAGCAGTCCCCTAGCGGAAGCCTACGAGCAGTACTTC. Amino acids: CASSPLAEAYEQYF.

This chain connects TRBV2 to TRBJ2-1, with no clear D. The CDR3 has 13 residues. Germline V gene data show CDR1 as SNHLY and CDR2 as FYNNEI. The V end was cut by 7 bases, the J end by 10 bases, with 17 bases between. The CDR3 region has the DNA TGTGCCAGCAACGGAGTCGGCAGCTGGGAGCAGTTCTTC. Its protein product is CASNGVGSWEQFF.

V is TRBV29-1 and J is TRBJ1-4; 8 positions agree with TRBD1. The J segment lost 7 bases and the V segment lost 5 bases, leaving 12 bases of the junction unmatched. Germline CDR1 is SQVTM and CDR2 is ANQGSEA. The CDR3 runs to 15 residues. CDR3 region: CSVLQFTGGSEKLFF. CDR3 DNA: TGCAGCGTTCTCCAATTCACAGGGGGAAGTGAAAAACTGTTTTTT.

V gene TRBV30 combines with J gene TRBJ2-5; 13 bases line up with TRBD2. Near its end, the DNA agrees better with TRBJ2-7, so the J call may be wrong. Germline-derived CDR1 and CDR2 are GTSNPN and SVGIG (reference sequence). The CDR3 runs to 16 residues. CDR3 DNA: TGTGCCTGGAGTCGGACTAGCGGGAGCGCGTTCTACGAGCAGTACTTC. Its translation: CAWSRTSGSAFYEQYF.

The chain has TRBV5-6 and TRBJ2-3, with D possibly being TRBD1 (6 bases). V was clipped by 2 bases and J by 2 bases, with 12 bases between them. This CDR3 has 15 amino acids. Germline V gives CDR1 SGHDT, CDR2 YYEEEE. The CDR3 here is CASSLPTGYTDTQYF. CDR3 bases: TGTGCCAGCAGCTTACCAACAGGGTACACAGATACGCAGTATTTT.

This clone was seen once. Here the CDR3 DNA reads TGTGCCAGTAGTATGGGGAGTACTAGCTCCTACGAGCAGTACTTC. It codes for CASSMGSTSSYEQYF. V gene TRBV19 combines with J gene TRBJ2-7; the D gene is possibly TRBD2 (5 bases). CDR1 and CDR2 (germline): LNHDA, SQIVND (reference sequence). Trimming took off 3 bases at V and 0 bases at J, with 12 bases between the two ends. The CDR3 runs to 15 residues.

A remark on this clone: Relative to the germline gene, one junction end is altered; a read error may explain this. The chain employs TRBV2 and TRBJ2-1, with a possible D match to TRBD2 (6 bases). CDR3 length: 11 amino acids. Germline V gene lookup returns CDR1 SNHLY and CDR2 FYNNEI. CDR3 sequence (DNA): TGTGCCAGCCTAATAGCGGAACTTGGGGTCTTC. Its protein product is CASLIAELGVF.

The genes are TRBV10-3 and TRBJ1-2; TRBD1 matches at 9 bases. This CDR3 region has 16 residues. Germline V lookup: CDR1 ENHRY, CDR2 SYGVKD. J gave up 6 bases and V 0 bases, and 8 bases lay outside the gene matches. CDR3 sequence reads: CAISESHGTGKNGYTF. The CDR3 nucleotides read TGTGCCATCAGTGAGTCCCACGGGACAGGGAAAAATGGCTACACCTTC.

The chain joins TRBV28 to TRBJ2-1, with 12 bases lining up with TRBD2. The CDR3 consists of 16 residues. Germline V gene lookup returns CDR1 MDHEN and CDR2 SYDVKM. V shed 7 bases and J 7 bases; nucleotides not matched to a gene: 11. CDR3 sequence (DNA): TGTGCCAGCACCACCCTAGCGGGAGGGCCAGGGAATGAGCAGTTCTTC. Translated, it gives CASTTLAGGPGNEQFF.

V usage is TRBV30 and J usage is TRBJ2-5; no clear D. Germline V lookup: CDR1 GTSNPN, CDR2 SVGIG (reference sequence). The CDR3 is 13 amino acids. V was cut by 2 bases and J by 5 bases, with 12 bases left in between. The CDR3 protein is CAWSSVSAETQYF. The CDR3 DNA reads TGTGCCTGGAGTTCTGTGAGTGCCGAGACCCAGTACTTC.

The chain recombines TRBV29-1 with TRBJ2-5, with TRBD1 matching 8 bases. V lost 3 bases to trimming and J lost 5 bases; unmatched junction nucleotides: 5. Germline V lookup: CDR1 SQVTM, CDR2 ANQGSEA. This CDR3 is built from 13 residues. CDR3 protein: CSVEWTGIETQYF. The CDR3 DNA reads TGCAGCGTTGAGTGGACAGGGATCGAGACCCAGTACTTC.

The genes are TRBV2 and TRBJ2-2, with TRBD1 matching over 11 bases. The CDR3 is 15 amino acids. Germline trimming cut 6 bases from V and 4 bases from J; bases unmatched to any gene: 4. CDR1 is SNHLY and CDR2 is FYNNEI in the germline V gene. The DNA of the CDR3 is TGTGCCAGCAGAAGGACAGGGGGCGGCACCGGGGAGCTGTTTTTT. Its translation is CASRRTGGGTGELFF.

The chain recombines TRBV15 with TRBJ1-4; 9 bases align to TRBD1. The CDR3 is made up of 15 amino acids. Germline V gene lookup returns CDR1 LNHNV and CDR2 YYDKDF (reference sequence). Trimming at V came to 1 base and at J to 7 bases, leaving 4 bases not matched to a gene. CDR3 sequence reads: CATSRGQGDIEKLFF. CDR3 sequence (DNA): TGTGCCACCAGCAGAGGACAGGGGGACATTGAAAAACTGTTTTTT.

V and J are TRBV5-6 and TRBJ2-7; D remains unclear. CDR1 SGHDT and CDR2 YYEEEE come from the germline V gene. This CDR3 contains 14 residues. V was cut by 3 bases and J by 0 bases, with 10 bases left in between. The CDR3 sequence: CASSSLMSSYEQYF. The CDR3 DNA is TGTGCCAGCAGCTCCCTTATGAGCTCCTACGAGCAGTACTTC.

The chain couples TRBV27 to TRBJ1-1, with TRBD1 matching 7 bases. Germline lookup yields CDR1 MNHEY and CDR2 SMNVEV (reference sequence). J lost 5 bases, V lost 1 base, and 10 bases had no gene match. This CDR3 has 16 residues. The CDR3 here is CASSLFRGPGETEAFF. Here the CDR3 DNA reads TGTGCCAGCAGTTTATTTAGGGGGCCCGGGGAGACTGAAGCTTTCTTT.

This sequence joins TRBV19 and TRBJ1-2; 9 nucleotides line up with TRBD1. CDR1 is LNHDA, CDR2 SQIVND, per germline (reference sequence). V shed 3 bases and J 2 bases; nucleotides not matched to a gene: 4. The CDR3 runs 15 residues. The CDR3 protein is CASSIFGQGNYGYTF. CDR3 coding DNA: TGTGCCAGTAGTATTTTCGGACAGGGGAACTATGGCTACACCTTC.

This sequence joins TRBV2 and TRBJ1-4; TRBD1 matches 12 bases. The germline V gene encodes CDR1 SNHLY and CDR2 FYNNEI. The V segment lost 4 bases and the J segment 0 bases; nucleotides outside the gene matches: 15. This CDR3 comprises 21 residues. This CDR3 is CASSVNTGQGAAWATNEKLFF. DNA for the CDR3: TGTGCCAGCAGTGTTAACACGGGACAGGGGGCCGCGTGGGCAACTAATGAAAAACTGTTTTTT.

This chain connects TRBV30 to TRBJ2-7, with D possibly being TRBD2 (6 bases). Trimming cost V 5 bases and J 3 bases, with 20 bases left between them. The CDR3 covers 15 residues. Germline CDR1 and CDR2: GTSNPN and SVGIG (reference sequence). The CDR3 nucleotides read TGTGCCTGGCATAAGATCGGGACTCTTAACTACGAGCAGTACTTC. It codes for CAWHKIGTLNYEQYF.

The chain has TRBV9 and TRBJ2-3, with 8 bases that match TRBD2. The CDR3 covers 16 residues. CDR1 and CDR2 from the germline V gene are SGDLS and YYNGEE. V shed 1 base, J shed 2 bases, and the junction held 6 bases outside the gene matches. The CDR3 DNA reads TGTGCCAGCAGCGTACCCGGGACTAGGGCCACAGATACGCAGTATTTT. Translating gives CASSVPGTRATDTQYF.

The V gene is TRBV7-9, the J gene TRBJ2-2, with TRBD1 as a possible D gene (5 bases). The CDR3 length is 14 residues. Trimming shortened V by 5 bases and J by 5 bases, and 12 bases separated the two germline ends. CDR1 is SEHNR and CDR2 is FQNEAQ in the germline V gene (reference sequence). The CDR3 spells CASSPVRDTGELFF. The CDR3, as DNA: TGTGCCAGCAGCCCAGTCAGGGATACCGGGGAGCTGTTTTTT.

The rearrangement joins TRBV27 to TRBJ1-5; possible D gene TRBD1, 5 bases. This CDR3 is built from 15 residues. The germline CDR1 and CDR2 sequences are MNHEY and SMNVEV (reference sequence). V was trimmed by 2 bases and J by 2 bases, leaving 10 bases between them. CDR3: CASSLLAGGNQPQHF. CDR3 nucleotide sequence: TGTGCCAGCAGTTTACTAGCGGGGGGCAATCAGCCCCAGCATTTT.